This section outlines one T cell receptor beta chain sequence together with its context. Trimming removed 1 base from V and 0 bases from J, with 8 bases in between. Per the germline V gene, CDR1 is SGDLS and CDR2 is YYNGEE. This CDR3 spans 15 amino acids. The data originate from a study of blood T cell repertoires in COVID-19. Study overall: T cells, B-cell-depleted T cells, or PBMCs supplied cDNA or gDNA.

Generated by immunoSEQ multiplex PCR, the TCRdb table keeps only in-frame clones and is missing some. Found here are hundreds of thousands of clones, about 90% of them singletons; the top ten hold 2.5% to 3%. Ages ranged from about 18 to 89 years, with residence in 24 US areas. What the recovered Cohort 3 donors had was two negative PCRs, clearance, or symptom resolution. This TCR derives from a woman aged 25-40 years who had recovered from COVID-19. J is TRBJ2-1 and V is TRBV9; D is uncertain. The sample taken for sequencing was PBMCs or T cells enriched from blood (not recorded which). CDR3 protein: CASSVLPYSYNEQFF. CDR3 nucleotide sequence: TGTGCCAGCAGCGTATTACCCTACTCCTACAATGAGCAGTTCTTC.